These 18 T cell receptor beta chains were all obtained from the same sample, sequenced in a study of post-analysis software for immune sequencing data. Study-wide findings and caveats: The study found TRBV5-6, TRBV5-1 and TRBV20-1 among a few TRBV segments more frequent in patients than controls.

Prepared TCR beta cDNA libraries contained unique molecular identifiers. Using its own MiXCR run on the PCR reads, TCRdb lists one record per CDR3 protein. The sample has roughly 620,000 distinct CDR3 sequences; 44% are singletons. Their antigens remain unidentified. The sequenced sample consisted of blood. Receptor source: a girl under 18 with multiple sclerosis.

The rearrangement links TRBV5-1 to TRBJ1-1, with D possibly matching TRBD1 (5 bases). From germline, CDR1 is SGHRS and CDR2 YFSETQ. There are 15 residues in the CDR3. V lost 0 bases to trimming and J lost 0 bases, with 9 bases between them. CDR3: CASSLGGGMNTEAFF. CDR3 DNA sequence: TGCGCCAGCAGCTTGGGGGGCGGAATGAACACTGAAGCTTTCTTT.

Here the CDR3 reads CASSPDRALQGLNEQFF. CDR3 DNA sequence: TGTGCCAGCAGTCCCGACAGGGCTCTCCAGGGACTCAATGAGCAGTTCTTC. J is TRBJ2-1 and V is TRBV14; the D gene is possibly TRBD1 (7 bases). The ends were cut back, 6 bases at V and 6 bases at J, with 24 bases in the middle. Germline CDR1 is SGHDN and CDR2 is FVKESK. The CDR3 contains 17 residues.

J is TRBJ1-4 and V is TRBV20-1, with TRBD1 as a possible D gene (6 bases). With 2 bases removed from V and 8 bases from J, the gap between germline ends came to 18 bases. CDR1 DFQATT and CDR2 SNEGSKA come from the germline V gene (reference sequence). The CDR3 consists of 15 residues. Written as DNA, the CDR3 is TGCAGTGCTAGACCGTTACAGGGCGACGGCGAAAAACTGTTTTTT. Protein sequence: CSARPLQGDGEKLFF.

The rearrangement uses TRBV6-6 and TRBJ1-4; TRBD1 might be the D (6 bases). The CDR3 covers 17 residues. Deletions cut 5 bases from V and 3 bases from J, with 19 bases between. The germline V gene encodes CDR1 MNHNY and CDR2 SVGAGI (reference sequence). The DNA for the CDR3 is TGTGCCAGCAGTAAGGCGTACAGGGTGGAGGCTAATGAAAAACTGTTTTTT. It codes for CASSKAYRVEANEKLFF.

Only a few counts were recorded for this clonotype. V and J are TRBV4-1 and TRBJ1-6; a possible D gene is TRBD1 (5 bases). CDR1 and CDR2 from the germline V gene are MGHRA and YSYEKL. CDR3 size: 17 residues. V was pared by 1 base and J by 4 bases, with 14 bases between. The CDR3 region has the DNA TGCGCCAGCAGCCAAGTTATTCCGGGACCGTATAATTCACCCCTCCACTTT. Translation gives CASSQVIPGPYNSPLHF.

About this clonotype itself: A much larger clone lies one base from this, so it may be a read error. This chain links TRBV5-1 with TRBJ1-6; TRBD1 aligns across 8 bases. The trim removed 0 bases at V and 9 bases at J, leaving 8 bases unmatched. Germline loops: CDR1 SGHRS, CDR2 YFSETQ. This CDR3 is built from 16 residues. CDR3 nucleotides: TGCGCCAGCAGCTTGGAGTTGAGGACAGGGACTTCACCCCTCCACTTT. Protein product: CASSLELRTGTSPLHF.

V and J are TRBV7-2 and TRBJ2-3, with TRBD2 identical over 8 bases. V dropped 4 bases and J dropped 6; count of bases not matched to a gene: 6. Germline CDR1 reads SGHTA; CDR2 reads FQGNSA. The CDR3 sequence is 14 residues long. DNA for the CDR3: TGTGCCAGCAGCTCCGCTAGCGGGCGGGATACGCAGTATTTT. It yields the protein CASSSASGRDTQYF.

The chain has TRBV20-1 and TRBJ1-1, with 10 nucleotides matching TRBD1. The CDR3 loop spans 12 amino acids. The ends lost 5 bases at V and 3 bases at J; junction bases unmatched: 0. Germline CDR1 DFQATT, CDR2 SNEGSKA (reference sequence). CDR3 sequence (DNA): TGCAGTGCTGACAGGGGGCACACTGAAGCTTTCTTT. It specifies CSADRGHTEAFF.

This chain links TRBV11-1 with TRBJ2-3; no clear D. Germline values: CDR1 SGHAT, CDR2 FQDESV (reference sequence). Trimming shortened V by 3 bases and J by 4 bases, and 20 bases separated the two germline ends. The CDR3 length is 17 residues. CDR3 DNA: TGTGCCAGCAGCTTCCCAATGGGCTGGGGTTCCCCAGATACGCAGTATTTT. It specifies CASSFPMGWGSPDTQYF.

This clonotype was observed a handful of times. V gene TRBV5-1 combines with J gene TRBJ2-1, with 10 bases fitting TRBD2. Losses at the gene ends were 2 bases for V and 1 base for J; bases not matched to a gene: 3. This CDR3 is 16 amino acids long. Germline V gene lookup returns CDR1 SGHRS and CDR2 YFSETQ. This CDR3 reads CASSFSGGRSYNEQFF. The CDR3 bases are TGCGCCAGCAGCTTTAGCGGGGGGAGGTCCTACAATGAGCAGTTCTTC.

The V call is TRBV7-2, the J call TRBJ2-3; tentatively, D is TRBD2 (5 bases). The V gene lost 4 bases and the J gene lost 14 bases, with 16 bases spanning the gap. CDR3 size: 12 residues. Per germline, CDR1 SGHTA and CDR2 FQGNSA. The CDR3 is CASSSHDGIRYF. DNA of the CDR3: TGTGCCAGCAGCTCCCACGACGGGATTCGGTATTTT.

V usage is TRBV6-6 and J usage is TRBJ1-1; D is ambiguous. Trimming pared 10 bases from V and 5 bases from J, leaving 17 bases between. The CDR3 extends over 13 amino acids. Germline loops: CDR1 MNHNY, CDR2 SVGAGI (reference sequence). The CDR3 reads CAILAGRQTEAFF. The CDR3 DNA reads as TGTGCCATACTCGCCGGTCGGCAAACTGAAGCTTTCTTT.

This chain links TRBV4-1 with TRBJ1-1; TRBD1 agrees at 11 bases. Germline lookup yields CDR1 MGHRA and CDR2 YSYEKL. With V trimmed by 2 bases and J by 5 bases, 4 bases remained unmatched. This CDR3 contains 15 residues. CDR3 region: CASSQSGTGGTEAFF. The CDR3 coding sequence is TGCGCCAGCAGCCAATCCGGGACAGGGGGGACTGAAGCTTTCTTT.

V gene TRBV10-3 combines with J gene TRBJ1-2; unclear D gene. With 2 bases removed from V and 0 bases from J, the gap between germline ends came to 7 bases. Germline assignment: CDR1 ENHRY and CDR2 SYGVKD. The CDR3 is 14 residues long. CDR3 bases: TGTGCCATCAGTGAGCTGGGTCCTAACTATGGCTACACCTTC. Translating it yields CAISELGPNYGYTF.

This chain uses TRBV5-6 with TRBJ2-1; possibly TRBD1 for D (5 bases). Germline CDR1 is SGHDT and CDR2 is YYEEEE. The CDR3 spans 14 residues. V dropped 6 bases and J dropped 5 bases, with 15 bases sitting between them. CDR3 in DNA: TGTGCCAGCAACTTCAGACAGAACAACAATGAGCAGTTCTTC. As protein: CASNFRQNNNEQFF.

This clonotype was observed a handful of times. J is TRBJ2-1 and V is TRBV5-6; the D is unclear. The CDR3 runs to 14 residues. V was clipped by 0 bases and J by 1 base, with 5 bases between them. The germline CDR1 and CDR2 sequences are SGHDT and YYEEEE. CDR3 in DNA: TGTGCCAGCAGCTTGGAACTTTCCTACAATGAGCAGTTCTTC. Protein sequence: CASSLELSYNEQFF. The full variable domain, with the rest looked up from reference TRBV5-6 and TRBJ2-1, is DAGVTQSPTHLIKTRGQQVTLRCSPKSGHDTVSWYQQALGQGPQFIFQYYEEEERQRGNFPDRFSGHQFPNYSSELNVNALLLGDSALYLCASSLELSYNEQFFGPGTRLTVL.

The chain joins TRBV29-1 to TRBJ1-2, with unresolved D. CDR1 and CDR2 (germline): SQVTM, ANQGSEA. CDR3 size: 12 residues. The V gene lost 2 bases and the J gene lost 4 bases, with 8 bases spanning the gap. The CDR3 DNA follows: TGCAGCGTTGAATACCCCTTCTATGGCTACACCTTC. As protein: CSVEYPFYGYTF. The variable domain in full, with the rest retrieved from reference TRBV29-1 and TRBJ1-2, is SAVISQKPSRDICQRGTSLTIQCQVDSQVTMMFWYRQQPGQSLTLIATANQGSEATYESGFVIDKFPISRPNLTFSTLTVSNMSPEDSSIYLCSVEYPFYGYTFGSGTRLTVV.

This chain joins TRBV7-6 and TRBJ1-1, with 7 bases lining up with TRBD1. V gave up 4 bases and J gave up 4 bases; unmatched junction bases: 3. Germline CDR1 SGHVS, CDR2 FNYEAQ. This CDR3 is built from 13 residues. The CDR3 DNA reads as TGTGCCAGCAGCTCGACAGGGTTCACTGAAGCTTTCTTT. It is translated as CASSSTGFTEAFF.